This entry describes one TCR beta chain. Antigen: not known. This sample stems from a study of T cell clonotyping in hematopoietic cell transplantation. The CDR3 has 17 residues. The V and J ends lost 3 bases and 7 bases respectively, with 19 bases between them. Germline assignment: CDR1 MDHEN and CDR2 SYDVKM. Study results and limitations: Few recipient clonotypes overlapped donors; over 97% were de novo at given depth. After transplant, recipient diversity fell while pathologically expanded clonotypes grew through day 180. No sorting was done, leaving CD4 and CD8 contributions mixed.

The data were produced by immunoSEQ multiplex PCR, yet TCRdb's version contains in-frame clones alone and is incomplete. The table shows 15,000 to 20,000 clones, with over 90% occurring only once. The TCR was taken from a middle-aged man in good health. Some clones in this sample may be carry-over from other donors' samples. The chain employs TRBV28 and TRBJ1-6; the D gene is possibly TRBD1 (6 bases). The material sequenced was peripheral blood mononuclear cells. This chain's CDR3 is CASSLGAGGRRNSPLHF. The CDR3 coding sequence is TGTGCCAGCAGTTTGGGTGCCGGGGGGCGAAGGAATTCACCCCTCCACTTT.